This T cell receptor (beta chain) was recovered during a study of tumor and adjacent non-tumor tissue in lung cancer listed by TCRdb under 2018. Regarding the complete study: The cohort included around twelve adenocarcinoma, a couple of squamous cell carcinoma and 1 small cell lung cancer patients. Among the roughly 15 patients, ages ranged from about 31 to 76 years, around ten were men and 5 were women, and disease was TNM stage I to III. Sequencing produced about 130,000,000 productive TCRbeta reads in total, an average of approximately 4.2 million reads per sample. The study compared bulk TCRbeta repertoires between lung tumor tissue and matched distant non-tumor lung tissue from about 14 lung cancer patients. About 30 paired specimens, one tumor and one normal lung sample per patient, were profiled by TCRbeta CDR3 sequencing. Summary of the overall study and its limitations: The cohort had only 15 patients, and the authors noted that larger samples and more detailed clinical data are needed. The sequencing platform is not named in the methods, and unique molecular identifiers are not mentioned. TCR diversity was significantly higher in younger patients, and higher tumor TCR diversity was associated with shorter overall and disease-free survival. A significantly larger cumulative share of the repertoire was made up by the top 100 clones in normal lung than in tumor tissue. Peripheral blood was not sequenced, so blood TCRbeta repertoires in these lung cancer patients were not examined. Tumor tissue showed significantly greater TCR diversity (inverse Simpson) than normal lung tissue (roughly 390 vs 170, P = 0.0075, Mann-Whitney U test).

V has 1 base trimmed and J has 1 base trimmed; junction bases matching no gene number 7. Taken from cysteine to phenylalanine, the CDR3 has 17 residues. Left in the record is the CDR3 DNA by itself, 51 bases read in frame from the first base. From a lookup of the germline V gene, CDR1 and CDR2 are MGHRA and YSYEKL. RNA was isolated from bulk unsorted tissue, and RNA quality was assessed with a NanoDrop ND-1000 and an Agilent 2100. Distant non-tumor tissue taken more than 3 cm from the tumor edge was used as the normal lung sample. All donors had newly diagnosed lung cancer, had not received prior chemotherapy, and were admitted for thoracic surgery in China between August and November 2014. Patients with previous radiotherapy or chemotherapy, or with another concurrent cancer, were excluded from the study. Pieces of surgical tissue measuring about 1-2 cm3 were kept in RNAlater solution and stored at -80 degrees C until use.

A remark on this clonotype: No cognate antigen has been identified for it. No much larger clonotype is one base removed from it; base qualities were not supplied.

Libraries were constructed by multiplex PCR. The sequencer was an Illumina HiSeq 2500. TCRbeta libraries were constructed through three rounds of nested PCR with primers (Table S4) according to protocols modified from ARM-PCR. Before sequencing, PCR products of 200-500 bp were excised from the gel and purified with the QIAquick gel extraction kit. Under the source paper's analysis protocol: Trimmomatic was used to clean the reads, FLASH merged the cleaned reads into complete CDR3 sequences, and MiTCR assigned the sequences to V(D)J germline segments. Clonal diversity was computed as the inverse Simpson's index with VDJtools. In-frame sequences without a premature stop codon were defined as productive reads. Starting from the raw public reads, TCRdb applied fastp trimming at Q25, assembled clones with MiXCR and retained in-frame beta chains. Every distinct CDR3 protein forms one entry, paired with its most common genes and DNA. Here the V and J calls rest on TCRdb's processing, not on the authors' analysis. The sample table records approximately 82,000 distinct CDR3 sequences; over 60% of these occur just once. Under 40% of the sample is held by the ten biggest clonotypes.

Material for sequencing was distant non-tumor lung tissue. The receptor comes from an older man with non-small cell lung cancer. The sequence joins TRBV4-1 to TRBJ2-3; TRBD2 matches 8 bases in the middle. CDR3 loop: CASSQGGGQSRTDTQYF. The DNA sequence is given as TGCGCCAGCAGCCAAGGCGGGGGGCAGTCTCGCACAGATACGCAGTATTTT.